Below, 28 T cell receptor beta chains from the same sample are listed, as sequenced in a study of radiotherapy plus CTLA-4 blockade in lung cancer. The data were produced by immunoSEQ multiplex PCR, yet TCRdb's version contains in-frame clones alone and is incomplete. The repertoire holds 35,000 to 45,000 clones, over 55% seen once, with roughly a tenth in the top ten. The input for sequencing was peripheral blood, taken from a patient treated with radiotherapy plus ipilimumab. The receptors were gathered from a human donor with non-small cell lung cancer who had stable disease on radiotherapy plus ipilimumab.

The CDR3, as DNA: TGTGCCAGCAGCTTAAGAGACAGGGGTAATTCACCCCTCCACTTT. It encodes CASSLRDRGNSPLHF. The chain couples TRBV11-3 to TRBJ1-6; the match to TRBD1 covers 8 bases. Trimming took 2 bases from V and 6 from J; bases not matched to a gene: 3. The length of the CDR3 is 15 residues. The germline CDR1 and CDR2 sequences are SGHNT and YENEEA.

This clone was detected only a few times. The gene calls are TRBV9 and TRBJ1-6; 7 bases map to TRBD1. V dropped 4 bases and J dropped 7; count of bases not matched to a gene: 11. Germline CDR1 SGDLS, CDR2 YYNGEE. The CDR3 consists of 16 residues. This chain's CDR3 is CASSRTTGRLNSPLHF. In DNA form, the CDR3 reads TGTGCCAGCAGCAGAACGACAGGGAGGCTAAATTCACCCCTCCACTTT.

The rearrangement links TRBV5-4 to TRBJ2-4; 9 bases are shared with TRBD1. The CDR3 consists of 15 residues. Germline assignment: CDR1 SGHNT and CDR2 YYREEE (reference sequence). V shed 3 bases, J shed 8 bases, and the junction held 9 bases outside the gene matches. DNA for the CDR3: TGTGCCAGCAGCTCGACGGGACAGGGTAGGGACATTCAGTACTTC. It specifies CASSSTGQGRDIQYF.

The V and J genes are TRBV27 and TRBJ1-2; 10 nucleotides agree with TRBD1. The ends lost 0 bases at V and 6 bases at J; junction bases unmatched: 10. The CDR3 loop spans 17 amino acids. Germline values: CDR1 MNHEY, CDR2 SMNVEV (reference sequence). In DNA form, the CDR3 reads TGTGCCAGCAGTTTATCGATAAGATTCGGGACAGGGGATGGCTACACCTTC. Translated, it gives CASSLSIRFGTGDGYTF.

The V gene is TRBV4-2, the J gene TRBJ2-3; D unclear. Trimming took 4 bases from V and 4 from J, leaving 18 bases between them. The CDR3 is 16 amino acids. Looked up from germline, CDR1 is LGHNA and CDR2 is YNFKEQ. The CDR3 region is CASSRRPGPTADTQYF. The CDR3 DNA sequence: TGTGCCAGCAGCCGGCGCCCGGGTCCCACGGCAGATACGCAGTATTTT.

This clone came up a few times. The CDR3: CASSLGQGEGYTF. The CDR3 DNA reads TGTGCCAGCAGCCTAGGACAGGGAGAAGGCTACACCTTC. The V call is TRBV9, the J call TRBJ1-2; 8 bases line up with TRBD1. The CDR3 consists of 13 residues. Germline V gene sequence: CDR1 SGDLS, CDR2 YYNGEE. The ends lost 4 bases at V and 8 bases at J; junction bases unmatched: 7.

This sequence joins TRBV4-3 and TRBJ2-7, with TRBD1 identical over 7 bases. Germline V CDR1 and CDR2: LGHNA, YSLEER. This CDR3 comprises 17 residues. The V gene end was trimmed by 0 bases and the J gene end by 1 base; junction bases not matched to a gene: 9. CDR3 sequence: CASSQDLPTRGSYEQYF. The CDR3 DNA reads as TGCGCCAGCAGCCAAGATCTTCCCACCAGGGGGTCCTACGAGCAGTACTTC.

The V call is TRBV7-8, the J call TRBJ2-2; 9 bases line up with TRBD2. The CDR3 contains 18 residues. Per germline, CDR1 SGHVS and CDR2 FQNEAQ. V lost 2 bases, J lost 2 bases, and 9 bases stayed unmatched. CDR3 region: CASSLLGRGGGNTGELFF. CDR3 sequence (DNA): TGTGCCAGCAGCTTACTCGGGCGGGGGGGCGGAAACACCGGGGAGCTGTTTTTT.

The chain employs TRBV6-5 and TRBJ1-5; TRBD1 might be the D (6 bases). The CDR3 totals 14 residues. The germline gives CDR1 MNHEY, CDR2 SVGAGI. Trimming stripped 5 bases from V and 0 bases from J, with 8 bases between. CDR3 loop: CASSRDISNQPQHF. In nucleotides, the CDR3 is TGTGCCAGCAGTAGGGACATTAGCAATCAGCCCCAGCATTTT.

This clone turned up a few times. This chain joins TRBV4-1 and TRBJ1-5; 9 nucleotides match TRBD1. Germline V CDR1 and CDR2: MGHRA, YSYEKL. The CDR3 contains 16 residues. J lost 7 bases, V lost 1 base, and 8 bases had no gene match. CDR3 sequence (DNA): TGCGCCAGCAGCCAAGTAGGACAGGGGTTTCGGCAGCCCCAGCATTTT. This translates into CASSQVGQGFRQPQHF.

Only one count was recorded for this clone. This chain's CDR3 is CAWRGTGSTDTQYF. Here the CDR3 DNA reads TGTGCCTGGAGGGGAACAGGGAGCACAGATACGCAGTATTTT. The chain couples TRBV30 to TRBJ2-3; a possible D gene is TRBD1 (6 bases). There are 14 residues in the CDR3. CDR1 GTSNPN and CDR2 SVGIG come from the germline V gene (reference sequence). Trimming left V 3 bases short and J 0 bases short, with 10 bases between. The variable domain in full, completed from reference TRBV30 and TRBJ2-3, reads SQTIHQWPATLVQPVGSPLSLECTVEGTSNPNLYWYRQAAGRGLQLLFYSVGIGQISSEVPQNLSASRPQDRQFILSSKKLLLSDSGFYLCAWRGTGSTDTQYFGPGTRLTVL.

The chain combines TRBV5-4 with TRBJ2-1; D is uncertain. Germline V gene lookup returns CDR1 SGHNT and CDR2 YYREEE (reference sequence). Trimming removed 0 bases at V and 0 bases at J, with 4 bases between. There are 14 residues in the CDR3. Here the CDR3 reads CASSLGGSYNEQFF. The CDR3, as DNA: TGTGCCAGCAGCTTGGGAGGCTCCTACAATGAGCAGTTCTTC.

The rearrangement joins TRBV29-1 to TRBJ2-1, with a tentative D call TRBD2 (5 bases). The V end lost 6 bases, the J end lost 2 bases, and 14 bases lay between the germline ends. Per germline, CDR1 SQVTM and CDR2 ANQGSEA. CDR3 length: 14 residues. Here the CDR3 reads CSVESGYPYNEQFF. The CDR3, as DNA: TGCAGCGTCGAGAGCGGCTATCCCTACAATGAGCAGTTCTTC.

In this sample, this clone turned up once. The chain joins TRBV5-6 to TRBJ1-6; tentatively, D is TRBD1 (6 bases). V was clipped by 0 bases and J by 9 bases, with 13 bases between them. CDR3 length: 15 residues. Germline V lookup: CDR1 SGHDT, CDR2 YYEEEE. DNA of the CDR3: TGTGCCAGCAGCTTGGCGAGGGGGATCGTTTCACCCCTCCACTTT. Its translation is CASSLARGIVSPLHF.

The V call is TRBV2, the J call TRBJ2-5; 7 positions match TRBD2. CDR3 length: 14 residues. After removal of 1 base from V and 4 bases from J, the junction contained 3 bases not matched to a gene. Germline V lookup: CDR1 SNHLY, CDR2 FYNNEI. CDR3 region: CASSEGGGGETQYF. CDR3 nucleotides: TGTGCCAGCAGTGAAGGCGGGGGAGGAGAGACCCAGTACTTC.

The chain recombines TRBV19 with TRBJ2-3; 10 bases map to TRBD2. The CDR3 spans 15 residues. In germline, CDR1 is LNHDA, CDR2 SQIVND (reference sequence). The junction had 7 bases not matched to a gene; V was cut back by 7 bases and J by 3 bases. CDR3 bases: TGTGCCAGTACCCAACCGGGACTAGCGACAGATACGCAGTATTTT. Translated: CASTQPGLATDTQYF.

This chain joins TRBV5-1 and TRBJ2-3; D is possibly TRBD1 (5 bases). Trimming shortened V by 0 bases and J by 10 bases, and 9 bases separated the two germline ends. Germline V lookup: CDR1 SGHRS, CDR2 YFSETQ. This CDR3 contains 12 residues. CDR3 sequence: CASSLDLGPQYF. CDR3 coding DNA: TGCGCCAGCAGCTTGGATTTGGGGCCGCAGTATTTT.

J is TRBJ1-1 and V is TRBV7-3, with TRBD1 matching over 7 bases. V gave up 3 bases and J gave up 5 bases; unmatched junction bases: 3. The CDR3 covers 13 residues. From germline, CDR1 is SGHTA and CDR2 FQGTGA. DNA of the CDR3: TGTGCCAGCAGCTTCCAGGGGGGAACTGAAGCTTTCTTT. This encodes CASSFQGGTEAFF.

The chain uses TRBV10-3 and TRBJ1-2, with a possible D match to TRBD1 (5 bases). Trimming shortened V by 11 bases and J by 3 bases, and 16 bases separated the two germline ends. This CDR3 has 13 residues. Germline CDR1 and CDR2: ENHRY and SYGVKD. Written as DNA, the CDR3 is TGTGCCCTTTCGGGGGAAAGGGACTATGGCTACACCTTC. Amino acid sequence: CALSGERDYGYTF.

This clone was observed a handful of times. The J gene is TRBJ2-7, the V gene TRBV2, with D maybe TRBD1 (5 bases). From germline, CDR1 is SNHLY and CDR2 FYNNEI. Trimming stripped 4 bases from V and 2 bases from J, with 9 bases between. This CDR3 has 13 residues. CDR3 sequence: CASSVQGPYEQYF. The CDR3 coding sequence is TGTGCCAGCAGTGTGCAGGGTCCCTACGAGCAGTACTTC.

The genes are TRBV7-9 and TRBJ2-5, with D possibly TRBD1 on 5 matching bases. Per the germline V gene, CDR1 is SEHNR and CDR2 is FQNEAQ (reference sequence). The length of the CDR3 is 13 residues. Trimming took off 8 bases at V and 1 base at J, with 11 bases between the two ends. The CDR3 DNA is TGTGCCAGCCAGGGTTTCGGCCAAGAGACCCAGTACTTC. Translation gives CASQGFGQETQYF.

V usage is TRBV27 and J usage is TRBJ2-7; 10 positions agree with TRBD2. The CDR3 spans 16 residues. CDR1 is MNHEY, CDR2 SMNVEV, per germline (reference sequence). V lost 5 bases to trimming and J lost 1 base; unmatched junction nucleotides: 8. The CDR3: CASSKGLASMSYEQYF. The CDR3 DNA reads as TGTGCCAGCAGTAAGGGACTAGCGTCGATGTCCTACGAGCAGTACTTC.

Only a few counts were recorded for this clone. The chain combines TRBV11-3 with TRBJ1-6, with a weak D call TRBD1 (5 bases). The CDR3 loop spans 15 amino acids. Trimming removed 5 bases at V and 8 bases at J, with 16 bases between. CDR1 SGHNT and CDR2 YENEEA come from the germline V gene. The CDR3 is CASSRAHRFYSPLHF. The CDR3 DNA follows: TGTGCCAGCAGCAGAGCCCACAGGTTTTATTCACCCCTCCACTTT.

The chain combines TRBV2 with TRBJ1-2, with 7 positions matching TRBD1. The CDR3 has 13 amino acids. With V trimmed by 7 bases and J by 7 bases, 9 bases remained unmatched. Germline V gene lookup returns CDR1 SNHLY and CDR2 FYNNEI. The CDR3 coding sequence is TGTGCCAGCAACCGACAGGGCGGCGGTGGCTACACCTTC. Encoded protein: CASNRQGGGGYTF.

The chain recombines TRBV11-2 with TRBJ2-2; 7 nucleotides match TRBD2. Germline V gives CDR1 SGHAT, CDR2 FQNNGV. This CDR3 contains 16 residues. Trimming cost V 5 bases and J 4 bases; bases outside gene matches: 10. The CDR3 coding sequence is TGTGCCAGCAGCCCGGGACTACTCTCCCCCACCGGGGAGCTGTTTTTT. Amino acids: CASSPGLLSPTGELFF.

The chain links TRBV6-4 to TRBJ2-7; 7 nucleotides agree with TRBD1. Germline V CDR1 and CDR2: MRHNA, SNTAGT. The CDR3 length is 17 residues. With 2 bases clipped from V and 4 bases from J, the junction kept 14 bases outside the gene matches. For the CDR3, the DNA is TGTGCCAGCAGTGACCATAGGACAGGAGTCCCGAGGTACGAGCAGTACTTC. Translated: CASSDHRTGVPRYEQYF.

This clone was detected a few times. In DNA, the CDR3 is TGTGCCAGCAGTGATGGGATAGGGGTGCCACAAGAGACCCAGTACTTC. This sequence encodes CASSDGIGVPQETQYF. The rearrangement links TRBV6-1 to TRBJ2-5; tentatively, D is TRBD1 (5 bases). CDR3 length: 16 residues. Per germline, CDR1 MNHNS and CDR2 SASEGT. Trimming removed 3 bases from V and 2 bases from J, with 16 bases in between.

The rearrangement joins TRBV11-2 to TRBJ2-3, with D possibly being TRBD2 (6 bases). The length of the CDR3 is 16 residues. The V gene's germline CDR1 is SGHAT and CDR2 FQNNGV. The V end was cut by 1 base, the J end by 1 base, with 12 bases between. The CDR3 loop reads CASSLVAGLRTDTQYF. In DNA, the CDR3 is TGTGCCAGCAGCTTAGTGGCGGGGCTTCGCACAGATACGCAGTATTTT.